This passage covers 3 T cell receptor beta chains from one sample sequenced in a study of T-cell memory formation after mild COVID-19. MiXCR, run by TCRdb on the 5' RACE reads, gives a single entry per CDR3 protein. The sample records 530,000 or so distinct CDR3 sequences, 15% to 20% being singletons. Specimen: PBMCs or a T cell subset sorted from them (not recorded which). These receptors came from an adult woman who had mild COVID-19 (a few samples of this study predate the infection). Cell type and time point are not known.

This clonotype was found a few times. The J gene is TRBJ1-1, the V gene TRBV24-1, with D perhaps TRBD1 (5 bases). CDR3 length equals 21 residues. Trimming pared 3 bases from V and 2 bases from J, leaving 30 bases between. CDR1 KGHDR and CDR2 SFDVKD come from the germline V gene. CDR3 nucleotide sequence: TGTGCCACCAGTGATAATGGGGTCTTTGACAGCGGTTACGCGGAAAACACTGAAGCTTTCTTT. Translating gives CATSDNGVFDSGYAENTEAFF.

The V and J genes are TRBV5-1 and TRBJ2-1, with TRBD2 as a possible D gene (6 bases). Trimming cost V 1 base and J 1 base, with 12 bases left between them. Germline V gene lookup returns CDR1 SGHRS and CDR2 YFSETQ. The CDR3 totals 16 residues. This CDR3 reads CASSLLSSGSYNEQFF. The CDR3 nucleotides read TGCGCCAGCAGCTTGCTTTCCAGCGGGTCCTACAATGAGCAGTTCTTC.

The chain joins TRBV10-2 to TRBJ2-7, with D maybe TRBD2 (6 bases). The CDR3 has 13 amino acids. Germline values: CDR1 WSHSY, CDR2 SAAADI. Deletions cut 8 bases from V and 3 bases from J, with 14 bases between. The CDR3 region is CASRESYGYEQYF. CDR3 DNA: TGCGCCAGCCGGGAGTCTTACGGCTACGAGCAGTACTTC.